Listed below are T cell receptor beta chains from one sample, sequenced in a study of blood T cell repertoires in COVID-19. Using immunoSEQ multiplex PCR, the repertoire was profiled, and TCRdb retains in-frame clones only, with some absent. The repertoire has 180,000 or so clones, 65% to 90% of them found once; the top ten carry about 8.2%. Sequencing used peripheral blood. The receptors stem from a man aged 60-69 years with acute or convalescent COVID-19. Each CDR3 is given with its conserved first and last residue. D genes are given only for firm matches. Rows give clone size only sometimes, using once, few, many, or a class for an expanded clone.

clone size	V gene	J gene	D gene	CDR3 protein	CDR3 DNA
NA	TRBV15	TRBJ2-7	TRBD2	CATSTSSGRAYEQYF	TGTGCCACCAGCACCTCTAGCGGGAGGGCCTACGAGCAGTACTTC
NA	TRBV15	TRBJ1-5	NA	CATSRGGGAASGNQPQHF	TGTGCCACCAGCAGAGGTGGAGGGGCGGCGAGCGGCAATCAGCCCCAGCATTTT
NA	TRBV27	TRBJ2-1	NA	CASSLGARGPYNEQFF	TGTGCCAGCAGTTTGGGAGCGCGGGGGCCGTACAATGAGCAGTTCTTC
NA	TRBV5-1	TRBJ2-7	NA	CASSLAWQSYEQYF	TGCGCCAGCAGCTTGGCCTGGCAGTCCTACGAGCAGTACTTC
NA	TRBV7-9	TRBJ2-7	NA	CASSFDFGYEQYF	TGTGCCAGCAGCTTCGACTTTGGCTACGAGCAGTACTTC
NA	TRBV28	TRBJ2-5	TRBD2	CASSLAGGPSETQYF	TGTGCCAGCAGTTTAGCGGGAGGGCCGTCGGAGACCCAGTACTTC
NA	TRBV9	TRBJ2-3	TRBD2	CASSGELAGGDTQYF	TGTGCCAGCAGCGGAGAACTAGCGGGAGGAGATACGCAGTATTTT
NA	TRBV6-5	TRBJ2-2	NA	CASARTPGGTGELFF	TGTGCCAGCGCTCGTACGCCCGGAGGAACAGGGGAGCTGTTTTTT
NA	TRBV6-5	TRBJ2-1	TRBD2	CASSYSFSGIYNEQFF	TGTGCCAGCAGTTACTCGTTTAGCGGGATCTACAATGAGCAGTTCTTC
NA	TRBV19	TRBJ1-2	NA	CASSILAGNYGYTF	TGTGCCAGTAGTATCTTGGCGGGTAACTATGGCTACACCTTC
NA	TRBV10-3	TRBJ1-2	NA	CAISEVSGVGYGYTF	TGTGCCATCAGTGAGGTATCAGGGGTCGGCTATGGCTACACCTTC
NA	TRBV19	TRBJ2-3	TRBD2	CATRLAGAPDTQYF	TGTGCCACCAGACTAGCGGGAGCCCCAGATACGCAGTATTTT
NA	TRBV3-1/TRBV3-2	TRBJ1-2	NA	CASSQDRGGYTF	TGTGCCAGCAGCCAAGATCGGGGTGGCTACACCTTC
NA	TRBV19	TRBJ1-5	TRBD1	CAGSGTGGGQPQHF	TGTGCCGGCTCCGGGACAGGGGGCGGGCAGCCCCAGCATTTT
NA	TRBV28	TRBJ2-7	NA	CASRRAYEQYF	TGTGCCAGCCGGCGGGCCTACGAGCAGTACTTC
NA	TRBV27	TRBJ2-1	TRBD2	CASRLAGANEQFF	TGTGCCAGCAGACTAGCGGGAGCCAATGAGCAGTTCTTC
NA	TRBV13	TRBJ2-7	TRBD2	CASKTGGGPYEQYF	TGTGCCAGCAAAACGGGGGGAGGGCCCTACGAGCAGTACTTC
NA	TRBV18	TRBJ2-2	TRBD1	CASSSLRTGGGELFF	TGTGCCAGCTCATCCCTCCGGACAGGGGGCGGGGAGCTGTTTTTT
NA	TRBV9	TRBJ2-7	NA	CASSPNIQPSYEQYF	TGTGCCAGCAGCCCGAACATACAGCCATCCTACGAGCAGTACTTC
NA	TRBV6-1	TRBJ1-5	TRBD1	CASSEDRGRNQPQHF	TGTGCCAGCAGTGAAGACAGGGGTCGCAATCAGCCCCAGCATTTT
NA	TRBV7-3	TRBJ1-6	TRBD1	CASTFTLGQGDGSPLHF	TGTGCCAGCACCTTCACCCTAGGACAGGGGGATGGTTCACCCCTCCACTTT
NA	TRBV30	TRBJ2-1	TRBD1	CAWSADRGYEQFF	TGTGCCTGGAGTGCGGACAGGGGCTATGAGCAGTTCTTC
NA	TRBV28	TRBJ1-2	TRBD1	CASSLGSGGYGYTF	TGTGCCAGCAGTTTAGGCTCAGGGGGTTATGGCTACACCTTC
NA	TRBV6-6	TRBJ2-6	TRBD1	CASSPGQGASGANVLTF	TGTGCCAGCAGTCCCGGACAGGGGGCGTCTGGGGCCAACGTCCTGACTTTC
NA	TRBV5-1	TRBJ2-1	TRBD2	CASSPGLAGGAGNEQFF	TGCGCCAGCAGCCCAGGACTAGCGGGAGGGGCGGGGAATGAGCAGTTCTTC
NA	TRBV6-6	TRBJ1-2	NA	CASSPLGQNHGYTF	TGTGCCAGCAGTCCCTTGGGCCAGAATCATGGCTACACCTTC
once	TRBV7-3	TRBJ1-5	NA	CASSFRHNQPQHF	TGTGCCAGCAGCTTCAGGCACAATCAGCCCCAGCATTTT
NA	TRBV10-3	TRBJ1-4	NA	CAIGAGTNEKLFF	TGTGCCATCGGAGCAGGGACTAATGAAAAACTGTTTTTT
once	TRBV6-4	TRBJ2-5	TRBD1	CASGTGGTETQYF	TGTGCCAGCGGGACAGGGGGCACGGAGACCCAGTACTTC
NA	TRBV7-7	TRBJ2-3	TRBD2	CASSLGSGITDTQYF	TGTGCCAGCAGCCTGGGGAGCGGGATAACAGATACGCAGTATTTT
NA	TRBV6-1	TRBJ1-5	TRBD1	CASSEKDREIQPQHF	TGTGCCAGCAGTGAAAAAGACAGGGAGATTCAGCCCCAGCATTTT
many	TRBV27	TRBJ1-2	TRBD1	CASSSTGGDYGYTF	TGTGCCAGCAGTTCCACAGGGGGAGACTATGGCTACACCTTC
NA	TRBV5-1	TRBJ2-7	NA	CASSLAAGPYEQYF	TGCGCCAGCAGCTTGGCCGCAGGTCCCTACGAGCAGTACTTC
NA	TRBV30	TRBJ1-2	NA	CAWSRGSEYGYTF	TGTGCCTGGAGCAGGGGATCGGAATATGGCTACACCTTC
NA	TRBV28	TRBJ1-2	NA	CASSPVGGASGRGYTF	TGTGCCAGCAGTCCGGTAGGAGGGGCCTCCGGGAGGGGCTACACCTTC
NA	TRBV2	TRBJ2-3	TRBD2	CASNAGVTSNTDTQYF	TGTGCCAGCAACGCGGGAGTGACGTCGAACACAGATACGCAGTATTTT
NA	TRBV15	TRBJ2-7	NA	CATSRSFSYEQYF	TGTGCCACCAGCAGATCCTTTTCCTACGAGCAGTACTTC
NA	TRBV9	TRBJ1-1	NA	CASSFGWNTEAFF	TGTGCCAGCAGCTTCGGGTGGAACACTGAAGCTTTCTTT
NA	TRBV5-1	TRBJ2-2	NA	CASSFRQNTGELFF	TGCGCCAGCAGCTTCCGACAGAACACCGGGGAGCTGTTTTTT
NA	TRBV15	TRBJ1-2	NA	CATSRAYGGTSNYGYTF	TGTGCCACCAGCAGAGCCTACGGTGGGACATCGAACTATGGCTACACCTTC
NA	TRBV7-3	TRBJ2-1	NA	CASSKQGTYNEQFF	TGTGCCAGCAGCAAACAGGGTACATACAATGAGCAGTTCTTC
NA	TRBV5-1	TRBJ2-2	TRBD2	CASSPTSGSMNTGELFF	TGCGCCAGCAGCCCGACTAGCGGGAGTATGAACACCGGGGAGCTGTTTTTT
NA	TRBV19	TRBJ2-2	TRBD1	CASMDRGRANTGELFF	TGTGCCAGCATGGACAGGGGCCGGGCGAACACCGGGGAGCTGTTTTTT
NA	TRBV19	TRBJ2-3	NA	CASSIELHRFFTDTQYF	TGTGCCAGTAGTATAGAACTCCACAGGTTCTTCACAGATACGCAGTATTTT
NA	TRBV19	TRBJ1-5	TRBD1	CASSGDRALDQPQHF	TGTGCCAGTAGCGGGGACAGGGCCTTGGATCAGCCCCAGCATTTT
NA	TRBV30	TRBJ1-2	NA	CAWRQFPNYGYTF	TGTGCCTGGAGGCAGTTTCCTAACTATGGCTACACCTTC
NA	TRBV24-1	TRBJ2-5	TRBD1	CATSDPSGTGGQETQYF	TGTGCCACCAGTGATCCTTCCGGGACAGGGGGCCAAGAGACCCAGTACTTC
NA	TRBV24-1	TRBJ1-5	NA	CATSDGHLGSNQPQHF	TGTGCCACCAGTGATGGACATTTGGGGAGCAATCAGCCCCAGCATTTT
NA	TRBV5-1	TRBJ2-1	NA	CASSLVVSGNNEQFF	TGCGCCAGCAGCTTGGTTGTTAGCGGAAACAATGAGCAGTTCTTC
few	TRBV7-9	TRBJ2-7	TRBD2	CASSQGLTYEQYF	TGTGCCAGCAGCCAGGGACTAACCTACGAGCAGTACTTC
medium-sized	TRBV6-4	TRBJ2-3	NA	CASSESRGGTDTQYF	TGTGCCAGCAGTGAATCGCGTGGAGGCACAGATACGCAGTATTTT